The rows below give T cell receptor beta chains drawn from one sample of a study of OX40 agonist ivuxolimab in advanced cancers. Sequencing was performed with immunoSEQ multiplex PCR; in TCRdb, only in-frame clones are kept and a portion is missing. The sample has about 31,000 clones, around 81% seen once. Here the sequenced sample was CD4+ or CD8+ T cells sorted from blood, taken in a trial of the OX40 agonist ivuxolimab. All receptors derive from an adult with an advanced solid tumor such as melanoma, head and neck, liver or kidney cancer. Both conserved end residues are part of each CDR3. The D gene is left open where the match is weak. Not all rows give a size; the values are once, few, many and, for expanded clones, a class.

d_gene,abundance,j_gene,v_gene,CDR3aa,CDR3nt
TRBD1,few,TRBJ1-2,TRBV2,CASSGTGDGYTF,TGTGCCAGCAGTGGGACAGGGGATGGCTACACCTTC
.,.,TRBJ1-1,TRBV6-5,CASRPGNTEAFF,TGTGCCAGCAGACCAGGGAACACTGAAGCTTTCTTT
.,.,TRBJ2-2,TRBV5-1,CASSSVSGTGELFF,TGCGCCAGCAGCTCGGTTAGCGGCACCGGGGAGCTGTTTTTT
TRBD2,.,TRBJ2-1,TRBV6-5,CASSFGTSGSNEQFF,TGTGCCAGCAGTTTTGGGACTAGCGGGAGCAATGAGCAGTTCTTC
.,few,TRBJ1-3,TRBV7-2,CASSYGGSGNTIYF,TGTGCCAGCAGCTATGGGGGCTCTGGAAACACCATATATTTT
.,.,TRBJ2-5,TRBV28,CASSIPGLTGRGTQYF,TGTGCCAGCAGTATCCCTGGACTCACTGGACGCGGGACCCAGTACTTC
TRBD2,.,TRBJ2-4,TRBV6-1,CASSARTSGIAKNIQYF,TGTGCCAGCAGTGCCCGGACTAGCGGGATAGCCAAAAACATTCAGTACTTC
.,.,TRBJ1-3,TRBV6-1,CASSGVRGNTIYF,TGTGCCAGCAGTGGTGTCAGGGGAAACACCATATATTTT
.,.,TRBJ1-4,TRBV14,CASSGQMGEKLFF,TGTGCCAGCTCCGGGCAGATGGGTGAAAAACTGTTTTTT
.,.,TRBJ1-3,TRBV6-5,CASSTANTIYF,TGTGCCAGCAGTACGGCAAACACCATATATTTT
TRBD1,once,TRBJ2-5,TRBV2,CASSVDRAPQETQYF,TGTGCCAGCAGCGTAGACAGGGCCCCCCAAGAGACCCAGTACTTC
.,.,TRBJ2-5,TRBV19,CASSEGHQGWETQYF,TGTGCCAGTAGCGAGGGACATCAAGGGTGGGAGACCCAGTACTTC
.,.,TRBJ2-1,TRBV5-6,CASSFLRRGSYNEQFF,TGTGCCAGCAGCTTCCTAAGGAGGGGCTCCTACAATGAGCAGTTCTTC
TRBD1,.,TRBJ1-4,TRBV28,CASSPSGTVREKLFF,TGTGCCAGCAGCCCATCCGGGACAGTGCGGGAAAAACTGTTTTTT
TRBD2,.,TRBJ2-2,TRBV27,CASSRGRGTGELFF,TGTGCCAGTTCCCGCGGGAGAGGGACCGGGGAGCTGTTTTTT
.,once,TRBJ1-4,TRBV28,CASSLSGGFIATNEKLFF,TGTGCCAGCAGTTTATCCGGGGGGTTCATCGCAACTAATGAAAAACTGTTTTTT
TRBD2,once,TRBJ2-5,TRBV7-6,CASSAPISGAETQYF,TGTGCCAGCAGCGCCCCGATTAGCGGGGCGGAGACCCAGTACTTC
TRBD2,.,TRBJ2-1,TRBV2,CASSFSGLAGGNEQFF,TGTGCCAGCAGTTTTTCCGGACTAGCGGGGGGAAATGAGCAGTTCTTC
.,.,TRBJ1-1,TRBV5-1,CASSVGGRGLNTEAFF,TGCGCCAGCAGCGTGGGGGGCCGTGGTCTTAACACTGAAGCTTTCTTT
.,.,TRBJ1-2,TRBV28,CASRYPSGTYGYTF,TGTGCCAGCAGGTATCCATCAGGGACCTATGGCTACACCTTC
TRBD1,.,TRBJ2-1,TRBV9,CASSVPGTGGNEQFF,TGTGCCAGCAGCGTCCCCGGGACAGGTGGCAATGAGCAGTTCTTC
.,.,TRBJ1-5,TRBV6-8,CASSRPVQPQHF,TGTGCCAGCAGCCGGCCCGTTCAGCCCCAGCATTTT
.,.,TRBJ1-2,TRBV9,CASSATYRAGYTF,TGTGCCAGCAGCGCCACATACAGGGCTGGCTACACCTTC
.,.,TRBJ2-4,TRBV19,CASRSTADNIQYF,TGTGCCAGTAGGTCCACGGCGGACAACATTCAGTACTTC
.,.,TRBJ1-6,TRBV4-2,CASSTQGIGSPLHF,TGTGCCAGCAGTACACAGGGCATAGGGTCACCCCTCCACTTT
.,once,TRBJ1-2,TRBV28,CASTPRRRMVNYGYTF,TGTGCCAGCACCCCACGGCGTCGGATGGTTAACTATGGCTACACCTTC
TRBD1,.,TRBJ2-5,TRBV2,CASSGTGETQYF,TGTGCCAGCAGTGGGACAGGGGAGACCCAGTACTTC
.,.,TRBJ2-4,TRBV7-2,CASSLAPGTEALGDIQYF,TGTGCCAGCAGCTTAGCCCCCGGGACGGAGGCCCTCGGGGACATTCAGTACTTC
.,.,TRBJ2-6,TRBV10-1,CASSESRPTGANVLTF,TGCGCCAGCAGTGAGTCGAGACCGACCGGGGCCAACGTCCTGACTTTC
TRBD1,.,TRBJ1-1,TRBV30,CAYSNPGGYRGTEAFF,TGTGCCTACTCGAATCCAGGGGGCTACCGGGGGACTGAAGCTTTCTTT
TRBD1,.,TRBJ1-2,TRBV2,CASSGRGTGAQDGYTF,TGTGCCAGCAGTGGCCGAGGGACAGGGGCTCAGGATGGCTACACCTTC
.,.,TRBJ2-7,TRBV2,CASSERQGFYEQYF,TGTGCCAGCAGTGAAAGGCAAGGGTTCTACGAGCAGTACTTC
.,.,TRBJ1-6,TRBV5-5,CATSREGSYNSPLHF,TGTGCCACTTCGAGGGAGGGTTCCTATAATTCACCCCTCCACTTT
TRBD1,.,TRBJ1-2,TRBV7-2,CASSPRDRDGYTF,TGTGCCAGCAGCCCCCGGGACAGGGATGGCTACACCTTC
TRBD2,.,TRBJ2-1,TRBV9,CASSVGTRANEQFF,TGTGCCAGCAGCGTTGGGACTAGAGCCAATGAGCAGTTCTTC
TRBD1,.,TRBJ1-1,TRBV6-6,CASGQQGGGTEAFF,TGTGCCAGCGGCCAGCAGGGGGGGGGAACTGAAGCTTTCTTT
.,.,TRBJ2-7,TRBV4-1,CASSQDPAGDEQYF,TGCGCCAGCAGCCAAGATCCTGCAGGAGACGAGCAGTACTTC
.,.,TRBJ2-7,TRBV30,CAWSVSVASTYEQYF,TGTGCCTGGAGTGTATCAGTCGCAAGTACCTACGAGCAGTACTTC
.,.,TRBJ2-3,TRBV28,CAAQGRDTQYF,TGTGCCGCACAGGGAAGGGATACGCAGTATTTT
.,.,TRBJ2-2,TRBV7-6,CASSLTGFFTGELFF,TGTGCCAGCAGCTTAACAGGGTTTTTCACCGGGGAGCTGTTTTTT
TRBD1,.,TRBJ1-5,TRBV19,CASGDRGNQPQHF,TGTGCCAGTGGGGACAGGGGTAATCAGCCCCAGCATTTT
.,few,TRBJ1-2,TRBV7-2,CASSHTGTVFSGYTF,TGTGCCAGCAGCCATACCGGGACGGTCTTCAGCGGCTACACCTTC
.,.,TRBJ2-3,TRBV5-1,CASSLGGHEDTQYF,TGCGCCAGCAGCTTGGGAGGGCATGAAGATACGCAGTATTTT
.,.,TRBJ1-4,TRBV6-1,CASIPGAGNEKLFF,TGTGCCAGCATCCCAGGGGCGGGCAATGAAAAACTGTTTTTT
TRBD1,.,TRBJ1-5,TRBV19,CASSIITGGGMPQHF,TGTGCCAGTAGTATCATAACAGGGGGGGGTATGCCCCAGCATTTT
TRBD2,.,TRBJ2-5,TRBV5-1,CASSLEGLAGGEQYF,TGCGCCAGCAGCTTGGAAGGACTAGCGGGAGGGGAGCAGTACTTC
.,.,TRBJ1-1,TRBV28,CASRWNTEAFF,TGTGCCAGCAGGTGGAACACTGAAGCTTTCTTT
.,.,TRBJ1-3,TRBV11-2,CASSLVTGGNTIYF,TGTGCCAGCAGCTTAGTCACTGGCGGAAACACCATATATTTT
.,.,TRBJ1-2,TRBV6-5,CATQRHESRYGYTF,TGTGCCACCCAACGCCACGAGTCTCGCTATGGCTACACCTTC
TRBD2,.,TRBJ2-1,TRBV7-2,CASSRTLAGAGGEQFF,TGTGCCAGCAGCCGCACACTAGCGGGAGCTGGGGGTGAGCAGTTCTTC
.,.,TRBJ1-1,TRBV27,CASSLRENTEAFF,TGTGCCAGCAGTTTACGGGAGAACACTGAAGCTTTCTTT
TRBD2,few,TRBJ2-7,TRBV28,CASSPSGRRGEQYF,TGTGCCAGCAGTCCTAGCGGGAGACGGGGCGAGCAGTACTTC
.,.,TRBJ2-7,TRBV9,CASSVGQSYEQYF,TGTGCCAGCAGCGTGGGGCAGTCCTACGAGCAGTACTTC
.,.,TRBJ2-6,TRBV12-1,CASSFGGGSLGANVLTF,.
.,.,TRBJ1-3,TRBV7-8,CASSPGAGSLSGNTIYF,TGTGCCAGCAGCCCGGGTGCGGGATCCCTCTCTGGAAACACCATATATTTT
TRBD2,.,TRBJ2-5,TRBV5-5,CASSFGPRGGRQETQYF,TGTGCCAGCAGTTTCGGACCCCGCGGGGGGCGGCAAGAGACCCAGTACTTC
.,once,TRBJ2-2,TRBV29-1,CSVLGSFNTGELFF,TGCAGCGTTCTTGGGAGTTTCAACACCGGGGAGCTGTTTTTT
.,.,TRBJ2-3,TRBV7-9,CASSLVQLSADTQYF,TGTGCCAGCAGCTTAGTACAGCTTAGTGCAGATACGCAGTATTTT
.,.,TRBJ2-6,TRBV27,CASSLRVVLSGANVLTF,TGTGCCAGCAGTTTACGGGTCGTTCTCTCTGGGGCCAACGTCCTGACTTTC
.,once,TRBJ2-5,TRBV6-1,CASSKKGVRETQYF,TGTGCCAGCAGTAAAAAGGGGGTAAGAGAGACCCAGTACTTC